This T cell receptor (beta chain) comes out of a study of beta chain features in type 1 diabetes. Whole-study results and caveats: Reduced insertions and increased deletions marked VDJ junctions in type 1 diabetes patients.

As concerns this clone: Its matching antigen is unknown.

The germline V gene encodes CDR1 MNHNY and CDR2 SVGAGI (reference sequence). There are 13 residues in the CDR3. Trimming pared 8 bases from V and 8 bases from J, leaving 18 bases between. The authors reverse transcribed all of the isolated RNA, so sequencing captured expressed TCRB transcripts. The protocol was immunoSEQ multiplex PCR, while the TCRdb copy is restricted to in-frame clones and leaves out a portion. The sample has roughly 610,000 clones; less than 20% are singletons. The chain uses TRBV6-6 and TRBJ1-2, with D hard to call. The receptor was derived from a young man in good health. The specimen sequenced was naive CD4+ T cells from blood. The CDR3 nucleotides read TGTGCCAGCGGGAAAGACATTACTCTGGGCTACACCTTC. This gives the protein CASGKDITLGYTF.